This record covers a single T cell receptor beta chain. What it binds is not known. This record comes from a study of T cell responses to AZD1222 COVID-19 vaccine. About the research overall: Pooled samples include second doses given at about 4 or 12 weeks.

Overall study findings and caveats: Samples come after the peak T cell response, not at day 14. Seropositive status at baseline applied to only six AZD1222 recipients. Receipt of two AZD1222 doses was followed by a rise in Spike-specific TCR breadth and depth.

Produced via immunoSEQ multiplex PCR; TCRdb's table is partial and in-frame only. This sample has about 99,000 clones, with around nine tenths found just once. The receptor was isolated from an adult in good health. This specimen was peripheral blood, taken on day 0 of AZD1222 vaccination.

The CDR3 here is CASSLIAGSGTDTQYF. CDR3 bases: TGCGCCAGCAGCTTGATAGCGGGTTCAGGCACAGATACGCAGTATTTT. The J gene is TRBJ2-3, the V gene TRBV5-1, with 7 positions matching TRBD2. Germline loops: CDR1 SGHRS, CDR2 YFSETQ. The CDR3 is 16 amino acids. V lost 1 base and J lost 1; bases outside the gene matches: 6.